One sample yielded the 26 T cell receptor beta chains listed below, sequenced in a study of cytotoxic CD8 clonotypes in ibrutinib-treated CLL. The assay was immunoSEQ multiplex PCR, and TCRdb's table has in-frame clones only and misses some. Seen here are 65,000 to 95,000 clones, approximately 86% observed once, and the top ten hold under 6%. Sequencing was performed on PBMCs, taken before ibrutinib treatment. The receptors originated from a human donor with chronic lymphocytic leukemia.

This chain uses TRBV5-4 with TRBJ2-5; D uncertain. CDR3 length equals 13 residues. The germline V gene encodes CDR1 SGHNT and CDR2 YYREEE (reference sequence). V was clipped by 0 bases and J by 4 bases, with 7 bases between them. CDR3 amino acids: CASSLGPLETQYF. In DNA form, the CDR3 reads TGTGCCAGCAGCTTGGGACCTTTAGAGACCCAGTACTTC.

This clone was counted ten times or more. The V call is TRBV5-1, the J call TRBJ2-5; no reliable D call. This CDR3 has 13 amino acids. From germline, CDR1 is SGHRS and CDR2 YFSETQ. Trimming stripped 0 bases from V and 5 bases from J, with 8 bases between. The CDR3 protein is CASSLASSETQYF. The CDR3 nucleotides are TGCGCCAGCAGCTTGGCCTCGTCGGAGACCCAGTACTTC. Based on the CDR3 plus reference TRBV5-1 and TRBJ2-5, the full variable domain is KAGVTQTPRYLIKTRGQQVTLSCSPISGHRSVSWYQQTPGQGLQFLFEYFSETQRNKGNFPGRFSGRQFSNSRSEMNVSTLELGDSALYLCASSLASSETQYFGPGTRLLVL.

This rearrangement joins TRBV11-3 to TRBJ1-4; D is perhaps TRBD1 (5 bases). Germline V gives CDR1 SGHNT, CDR2 YENEEA. The germline V and J ends were trimmed by 5 bases and 8 bases, with 21 bases remaining between them. This CDR3 is built from 16 residues. The CDR3: CASSRFRAGRGEKLFF. The CDR3 DNA is TGTGCCAGCAGCCGCTTCCGCGCAGGGCGAGGGGAAAAACTGTTTTTT.

This chain connects TRBV19 to TRBJ2-3; the D is unclear. The CDR3 extends over 15 amino acids. Trimming pared 4 bases from V and 3 bases from J, leaving 14 bases between. CDR1 is LNHDA, CDR2 SQIVND, per germline (reference sequence). The CDR3 DNA is TGTGCCAGTAGTACCCTCTTTCCCCCGACAGATACGCAGTATTTT. Translated, it gives CASSTLFPPTDTQYF. Looking up the rest from reference TRBV19 and TRBJ2-3 gives the full variable domain: DGGITQSPKYLFRKEGQNVTLSCEQNLNHDAMYWYRQDPGQGLRLIYYSQIVNDFQKGDIAEGYSVSREKKESFPLTVTSAQKNPTAFYLCASSTLFPPTDTQYFGPGTRLTVL.

The rearrangement uses TRBV2 and TRBJ2-7; no firm D call. Deletions cut 8 bases from V and 5 bases from J, with 19 bases between. There are 14 residues in the CDR3. Germline CDR1 is SNHLY and CDR2 is FYNNEI. CDR3 amino acids: CASATTLTFHEQYF. In DNA form, the CDR3 reads TGTGCCAGCGCGACGACATTGACTTTTCACGAGCAGTACTTC.

This rearrangement joins TRBV7-8 to TRBJ2-1; tentatively, D is TRBD1 (6 bases). Germline CDR1 SGHVS, CDR2 FQNEAQ. Trimming left V 4 bases short and J 5 bases short, with 12 bases between. CDR3 length: 14 residues. The CDR3 DNA reads as TGTGCCAGCAGCTCCTCCGGGACACACAATGAGCAGTTCTTC. Translated: CASSSSGTHNEQFF.

The chain is built from TRBV7-9 and TRBJ2-7; perhaps TRBD1 as D (6 bases). Between the trimmed V and J ends, which lost 9 bases and 7 bases, there was a span of 13 bases. Germline assignment: CDR1 SEHNR and CDR2 FQNEAQ (reference sequence). This CDR3 spans 11 amino acids. The CDR3: CASTRGGEQYF. The DNA of the CDR3 is TGTGCCAGTACCAGGGGTGGGGAGCAGTACTTC.

The genes are TRBV5-1 and TRBJ2-5, with a tentative D call TRBD1 (6 bases). The CDR3 spans 16 residues. The V and J ends lost 4 bases and 0 bases respectively, with 16 bases between them. Germline assignment: CDR1 SGHRS and CDR2 YFSETQ. CDR3 DNA: TGCGCCAGCAGCCTGGACAGAATTCCGTACCAAGAGACCCAGTACTTC. Residues: CASSLDRIPYQETQYF.

This clone was observed a handful of times. V usage is TRBV4-2 and J usage is TRBJ2-5; a weak D match, TRBD1 (6 bases). Germline CDR1 and CDR2: LGHNA and YNFKEQ. The length of the CDR3 is 15 residues. Trimming took off 3 bases at V and 9 bases at J, with 20 bases between the two ends. The CDR3 protein is CASSHAGQFERPQYF. For the CDR3, the DNA is TGTGCCAGCAGCCACGCCGGACAGTTCGAAAGGCCCCAGTACTTC.

V is TRBV14 and J is TRBJ2-1, with D possibly TRBD2 on 5 matching bases. The V gene lost 3 bases and the J gene lost 9 bases, with 15 bases spanning the gap. Germline values: CDR1 SGHDN, CDR2 FVKESK. The CDR3 sequence is 14 residues long. The CDR3 is CASSQFIEGIEQFF. The CDR3 DNA reads TGTGCCAGCAGCCAGTTTATAGAGGGAATTGAGCAGTTCTTC. The complete variable domain, with remaining parts taken from reference TRBV14 and TRBJ2-1, reads EAGVTQFPSHSVIEKGQTVTLRCDPISGHDNLYWYRRVMGKEIKFLLHFVKESKQDESGMPNNRFLAERTGGTYSTLKVQPAELEDSGVYFCASSQFIEGIEQFFGPGTRLTVL.

This chain connects TRBV27 to TRBJ2-7, with 13 bases matching TRBD2. With V trimmed by 5 bases and J by 4 bases, 5 bases remained unmatched. The CDR3 is 15 residues long. The V gene's germline CDR1 is MNHEY and CDR2 SMNVEV (reference sequence). Here the CDR3 DNA reads TGTGCCAGCAGTCCCGGACTAGCGGGAGTATACGAGCAGTACTTC. Its translation: CASSPGLAGVYEQYF.

This rearrangement joins TRBV28 to TRBJ2-5; D is ambiguous. With 6 bases removed from V and 2 bases from J, the gap between germline ends came to 13 bases. CDR1 is MDHEN, CDR2 SYDVKM, per germline. The length of the CDR3 is 14 residues. Here the CDR3 DNA reads TGTGCCAGCAGGGCCTACCAGATTCAAGAGACCCAGTACTTC. It translates to CASRAYQIQETQYF.

The chain combines TRBV29-1 with TRBJ1-2; a weak D match, TRBD1 (5 bases). V was clipped by 3 bases and J by 6 bases, with 14 bases between them. CDR3 length equals 13 residues. Germline CDR1 and CDR2: SQVTM and ANQGSEA. CDR3: CSVETWGVDGYTF. In nucleotides, the CDR3 is TGCAGCGTTGAGACCTGGGGCGTTGATGGCTACACCTTC.

J is TRBJ2-7 and V is TRBV5-1; D is perhaps TRBD2 (7 bases). V was shortened by 2 bases and J by 3 bases, with 21 bases between the two germline ends. The CDR3 length is 17 residues. The V gene's germline CDR1 is SGHRS and CDR2 YFSETQ. CDR3 coding DNA: TGCGCCAGCAGCTTAATAGGGGGGGTAGGCAATTTCTACGAGCAGTACTTC. It codes for CASSLIGGVGNFYEQYF.

The chain employs TRBV27 and TRBJ2-2, with TRBD2 matching 10 bases. Germline V gives CDR1 MNHEY, CDR2 SMNVEV (reference sequence). The CDR3 sequence is 18 residues long. V lost 8 bases and J lost 1; bases outside the gene matches: 13. The CDR3 reads CASGWFGLAGENTGELFF. The CDR3 coding sequence is TGTGCCAGCGGATGGTTTGGGCTAGCGGGAGAGAACACCGGGGAGCTGTTTTTT.

The CDR3 DNA reads as TGCGCCAGCAGCTTGGGGAATAACTATGGCTACACCTTC. Its protein is CASSLGNNYGYTF. V usage is TRBV5-1 and J usage is TRBJ1-2; D remains unclear. This CDR3 has 13 amino acids. Germline values: CDR1 SGHRS, CDR2 YFSETQ. Trimming took off 0 bases at V and 1 base at J, with 4 bases between the two ends.

This chain connects TRBV5-1 to TRBJ1-5, with 7 nucleotides matching TRBD1. Trimming at V came to 3 bases and at J to 1 base, leaving 4 bases not matched to a gene. The CDR3 spans 15 residues. Per germline, CDR1 SGHRS and CDR2 YFSETQ. In DNA, the CDR3 is TGCGCCAGCAGCTCCGGGACAGAGAGCAATCAGCCCCAGCATTTT. Its protein product is CASSSGTESNQPQHF.

This clone was seen only once. J is TRBJ2-7 and V is TRBV19, with D unresolved. The germline gives CDR1 LNHDA, CDR2 SQIVND (reference sequence). The ends were cut back, 4 bases at V and 5 bases at J, with 21 bases in the middle. The CDR3 consists of 16 residues. CDR3 nucleotide sequence: TGTGCCAGTAGTACCCGTACATTACGGAGAAGGGACGAGCAGTACTTC. Translated: CASSTRTLRRRDEQYF.

This sequence joins TRBV2 and TRBJ2-7; 7 bases line up with TRBD2. With V trimmed by 3 bases and J by 0 bases, 14 bases remained unmatched. This CDR3 has 18 amino acids. CDR1 and CDR2 (germline): SNHLY, FYNNEI. The CDR3 region has the DNA TGTGCCAGCAGTGATGATGGGTCGACTAGCCTTTTCTCCTACGAGCAGTACTTC. It specifies CASSDDGSTSLFSYEQYF.

The chain has TRBV6-1 and TRBJ2-3, with D perhaps matching TRBD1 (5 bases). This CDR3 is 15 amino acids long. CDR1 MNHNS and CDR2 SASEGT come from the germline V gene. Trimming took 6 bases from V and 3 from J, leaving 16 bases between them. The chain's CDR3 is CASRTHQGRTDTQYF. The CDR3 DNA follows: TGTGCCAGCAGGACCCATCAGGGTAGAACAGATACGCAGTATTTT.

The chain is built from TRBV20-1 and TRBJ2-4; D gene uncertain. The CDR3 has 11 residues. Trimming took 5 bases from V and 8 from J, leaving 10 bases between them. Germline assignment: CDR1 DFQATT and CDR2 SNEGSKA (reference sequence). The CDR3 sequence is CSAQDLDIQYF. CDR3 DNA: TGCAGTGCTCAGGACCTGGACATTCAGTACTTC.

This clone has a single count. The rearrangement uses TRBV5-4 and TRBJ1-1; D possibly corresponds to TRBD1 (6 bases). This CDR3 contains 15 residues. The germline V gene encodes CDR1 SGHNT and CDR2 YYREEE (reference sequence). With 3 bases removed from V and 6 bases from J, the gap between germline ends came to 18 bases. The CDR3 DNA reads TGTGCCAGCAGCTCCCGAGTGCAGGGGCCCCCTGAAGCTTTCTTT. Its translation is CASSSRVQGPPEAFF.

The chain has TRBV5-1 and TRBJ2-5; the D is unclear. The CDR3 spans 13 residues. V was shortened by 0 bases and J by 2 bases, with 5 bases between the two germline ends. Germline CDR1 and CDR2: SGHRS and YFSETQ. The CDR3 loop is CASSLVLQETQYF. CDR3 sequence (DNA): TGCGCCAGCAGCTTGGTTCTGCAAGAGACCCAGTACTTC.

V is TRBV9 and J is TRBJ2-3; D may be TRBD2 (6 bases). The V gene's germline CDR1 is SGDLS and CDR2 YYNGEE. The CDR3 consists of 17 residues. The ends were cut back, 0 bases at V and 0 bases at J, with 14 bases in the middle. CDR3 loop: CASSVGGGRGSTDTQYF. For the CDR3, the DNA is TGTGCCAGCAGCGTAGGGGGCGGGCGGGGAAGCACAGATACGCAGTATTTT.

The gene calls are TRBV7-6 and TRBJ2-1; 13 nucleotides match TRBD2. CDR1 and CDR2 (germline): SGHVS, FNYEAQ. Trimming removed 1 base from V and 3 bases from J; junction bases left unmatched: 3. This CDR3 spans 17 amino acids. In nucleotides, the CDR3 is TGTGCCAGCAGCTTAGGGACTAGCGGGAGTTTCTACAATGAGCAGTTCTTC. Translating it yields CASSLGTSGSFYNEQFF.

The chain uses TRBV5-1 and TRBJ2-3; no firm D call. Trimming left V 4 bases short and J 1 base short, with 4 bases between. This CDR3 region has 12 residues. The germline V gene has CDR1 SGHRS and CDR2 YFSETQ. The CDR3 is CASSLRTDTQYF. DNA for the CDR3: TGCGCCAGCAGCCTCCGCACAGATACGCAGTATTTT.